This T cell receptor (beta chain) was obtained from a study of blood T cell repertoires in COVID-19. Study details: Sample material is recorded as cDNA or gDNA derived from T cells, B-cell-depleted T cells, or PBMCs.

The table came from immunoSEQ multiplex PCR; TCRdb's copy has only in-frame clones and leaves some out. In the table there are over 250,000 clones, 83% of which are singletons. The CDR3 contains 11 residues. The V end was cut by 5 bases, the J end by 10 bases, with 12 bases between. The receptor was isolated from a woman in her forties or fifties who had recovered from COVID-19. This chain connects TRBV12-3 or TRBV12-4 to TRBJ2-7, with D possibly being TRBD1 (5 bases). The specimen sequenced was peripheral blood. The CDR3 nucleotides read TGTGCCAGCAGTCCCCAGGGCCCTCAGTACTTC. Amino acid sequence: CASSPQGPQYF.